This T cell receptor (beta chain) was recorded in a study of cytomegalovirus exposure and HLA in healthy donors. Findings of the study overall: Overall, around 160 TCR beta chains were annotated as cytomegalovirus-associated. There were some V segments, including TRBV6-2 and TRBV6-3, excluded as indistinguishable. The number of N-insertions in an Asian-associated ancestry cluster was reportedly below the roughly 620-donor mean in a later analysis.

Trimming took off 0 bases at V and 0 bases at J, with 12 bases between the two ends. Germline CDR1 and CDR2: LGHNA and YNFKEQ. The CDR3 totals 16 residues. To note about this clone: Antigen unknown.

It was with 60 Vbeta and 13 Jbeta primers that the PCR ran. This table comes from immunoSEQ multiplex PCR, and its TCRdb copy is limited to in-frame clones, with some not included. The sample has about 97,000 clones; around 82% are singletons. The source is a man aged 35-49 years in good health and CMV-seropositive. V and J are TRBV4-2 and TRBJ2-7; D unclear. Material: PBMCs. The CDR3 DNA sequence: TGTGCCAGCAGCCAAGAAGGAGAATACCTCTCCTACGAGCAGTACTTC. The encoded protein is CASSQEGEYLSYEQYF.